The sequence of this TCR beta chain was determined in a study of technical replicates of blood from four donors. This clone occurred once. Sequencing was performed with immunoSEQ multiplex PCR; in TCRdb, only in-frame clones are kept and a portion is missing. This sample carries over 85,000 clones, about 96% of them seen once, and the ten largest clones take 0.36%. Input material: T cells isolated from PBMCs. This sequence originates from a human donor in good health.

CDR3 DNA sequence: TGTGCCAGCAGCCCCGACCCTCGAGCAGGCTATGGCTACACCTTC. It yields the protein CASSPDPRAGYGYTF. The chain carries TRBV6-5 and TRBJ1-2; D ambiguous. Germline CDR1 and CDR2: MNHEY and SVGAGI. Trimming pared 6 bases from V and 4 bases from J, leaving 18 bases between. This CDR3 comprises 15 residues.